This TCR beta chain was captured by sequencing in a study of beta chain features in type 1 diabetes. Study-wide findings and caveats: Insertions at VDJ junctions were less frequent in type 1 diabetes patients. These patients also deleted more nucleotides at the same junctions. Researchers caution that PCR might favor shorter templates, equally among patients and controls.

About this clone: The antigen is unknown.

The CDR3 runs to 14 residues. Trimming took 0 bases from V and 8 from J, leaving 12 bases between them. The germline V gene encodes CDR1 SGHRS and CDR2 YFSETQ. Expressed TCRB transcripts were sequenced because the entire RNA isolate underwent reverse transcription. Assay used: immunoSEQ multiplex PCR; TCRdb lists only in-frame clones, some missing. In the table there are just over 600,000 clones, 15% to 19% of which are singletons. The sequence derives from a man in his late teens or twenties in good health. What was sequenced was naive CD4+ T cells from blood. This chain joins TRBV5-1 and TRBJ2-1, with TRBD2 as a possible D gene (5 bases). The CDR3 reads CASSLGSGWDEQFF. The CDR3, as DNA: TGCGCCAGCAGCTTGGGATCGGGGTGGGATGAGCAGTTCTTC.